Following are 15 T cell receptor beta chains from one sample sequenced in a study of post-analysis software for immune sequencing data. Overall study results and limits: In patients, about 5 TRBV segments were more frequent than in controls, with TRBV5-6, TRBV5-1 and TRBV20-1 among them.

Researchers reported that TCR beta cDNA libraries carried unique molecular identifiers. TCRdb redid the calling of the PCR reads with MiXCR, one entry per CDR3 protein. Here the sample spans some 370,000 distinct CDR3 sequences, 30% to 45% being singletons. These TCRs are of unknown antigen specificity. The sample consisted of blood. The receptors stem from a girl aged 10 to 17 with multiple sclerosis.

J is TRBJ2-1 and V is TRBV12-3 or TRBV12-4; D ambiguous. The ends were cut back, 3 bases at V and 0 bases at J, with 9 bases in the middle. CDR3 size: 15 residues. CDR3 coding DNA: TGTGCCAGCAGTTTGGTCTCTAGCTCCTACAATGAGCAGTTCTTC. Protein sequence: CASSLVSSSYNEQFF.

In its sample, this clonotype was seen a few times. CDR3 DNA sequence: TGTGCCAGCAGCCAATCGGGACAGGCGAGCTCCTATAATTCACCCCTCCACTTT. It specifies CASSQSGQASSYNSPLHF. The chain uses TRBV4-2 and TRBJ1-6; 8 positions agree with TRBD1. The junction had 6 bases not matched to a gene; V was cut back by 2 bases and J by 0 bases. Per the germline V gene, CDR1 is LGHNA and CDR2 is YNFKEQ. The CDR3 has 18 residues.

The V and J genes are TRBV4-1 and TRBJ1-1; D is unclear. Germline values: CDR1 MGHRA, CDR2 YSYEKL. V lost 0 bases and J lost 1, with 9 bases in between. The length of the CDR3 is 15 residues. CDR3 in amino acids: CASSQDPEGNTEAFF. The CDR3 DNA reads TGCGCCAGCAGCCAAGATCCAGAGGGGAACACTGAAGCTTTCTTT.

CDR3 coding DNA: TGTGCCAGCAGTTTGTCCTCAGGGGGCTCCACAGATACGCAGTATTTT. Protein: CASSLSSGGSTDTQYF. The V gene is TRBV27, the J gene TRBJ2-3, with 8 bases fitting TRBD1. The CDR3 covers 16 residues. Germline V gene data show CDR1 as MNHEY and CDR2 as SMNVEV (reference sequence). V gave up 3 bases and J gave up 2 bases; unmatched junction bases: 7.

CDR3 residues: CASSQVIGQGGSSYEQYF. The CDR3 DNA reads TGCGCCAGCAGCCAAGTAATCGGACAGGGAGGGAGCTCCTACGAGCAGTACTTC. V usage is TRBV4-1 and J usage is TRBJ2-7, with D tentatively TRBD1 (8 bases). Trimming removed 1 base from V and 0 bases from J, with 19 bases in between. Germline V lookup: CDR1 MGHRA, CDR2 YSYEKL. The CDR3 has 18 residues.

The chain employs TRBV9 and TRBJ2-1; 7 nucleotides match TRBD2. V trimming: 6 bases; J trimming: 7 bases; junction bases outside the gene matches: 13. The CDR3 has 15 residues. CDR1 SGDLS and CDR2 YYNGEE come from the germline V gene. CDR3 amino acids: CASTPGRGGSNEQFF. CDR3 sequence (DNA): TGTGCCAGCACCCCGGGGAGGGGCGGTAGTAATGAGCAGTTCTTC.

The gene calls are TRBV7-8 and TRBJ2-3, with TRBD1 as a possible D gene (6 bases). Germline V gene lookup returns CDR1 SGHVS and CDR2 FQNEAQ. The CDR3 runs 15 residues. Trimming took off 5 bases at V and 5 bases at J, with 17 bases between the two ends. CDR3 DNA sequence: TGTGCCAGCAGCCCGGTGAGGGGGTTAAAAGATACGCAGTATTTT. Translating gives CASSPVRGLKDTQYF.

This clonotype was found a few times. CDR3 nucleotides: TGTGCGGGGAGGACGGATATGAACACTGAAGCTTTCTTT. Translating gives CAGRTDMNTEAFF. The chain recombines TRBV12-3 or TRBV12-4 with TRBJ1-1; no clear D gene. This CDR3 region has 13 residues.

This clonotype was seen only a few times. CDR3 bases: TGCGCCAGCAGCCCTGGGGACGGGGATGTTTATGGCTACACCTTC. This encodes CASSPGDGDVYGYTF. The chain combines TRBV4-3 with TRBJ1-2, with TRBD1 as a possible D gene (5 bases). The germline CDR1 and CDR2 sequences are LGHNA and YSLEER. The length of the CDR3 is 15 residues. The V gene lost 4 bases and the J gene lost 5 bases, with 17 bases spanning the gap.

There are a few counts of this clonotype. The chain is built from TRBV28 and TRBJ2-7; D unclear. V lost 6 bases and J 3 bases, leaving 9 bases between the germline ends. Germline CDR1 and CDR2: MDHEN and SYDVKM. The CDR3 consists of 12 residues. The CDR3, as DNA: TGTGCCAGCAGCCAGGACGGCTACGAGCAGTACTTC. Amino acids: CASSQDGYEQYF.

The chain combines TRBV10-3 with TRBJ2-7; 11 nucleotides agree with TRBD1. V dropped 4 bases and J dropped 2; count of bases not matched to a gene: 7. This CDR3 has 16 residues. Looked up from germline, CDR1 is ENHRY and CDR2 is SYGVKD. CDR3 residues: CAISATRDRGTYEQYF. CDR3 in DNA: TGTGCCATCAGTGCAACCCGGGACAGGGGGACCTACGAGCAGTACTTC.

This clonotype was counted at least ten times. The rearrangement links TRBV6-2 or TRBV6-3 to TRBJ2-1; no definite D call. Germline V lookup: CDR1 MNHEY, CDR2 SVGEGT. Trimming stripped 7 bases from V and 5 bases from J, with 18 bases between. CDR3 length: 15 amino acids. As DNA, the CDR3 is TGTGCCAGCATCAAACAGCCCCCCTATAACAATGAGCAGTTCTTC. This translates into CASIKQPPYNNEQFF.

J is TRBJ2-1 and V is TRBV6-1, with a possible D match to TRBD2 (5 bases). The CDR3 is 14 amino acids. Germline assignment: CDR1 MNHNS and CDR2 SASEGT. V gave up 5 bases and J gave up 4 bases, with 12 bases separating them. For the CDR3, the DNA is TGTGCCAGCAGTTCAGAGGACTCTTACAATGAGCAGTTCTTC. It translates to CASSSEDSYNEQFF.

This clonotype was counted many times. This chain connects TRBV7-2 to TRBJ1-2, with 7 bases fitting TRBD1. V lost 3 bases, J lost 4 bases, and 14 bases stayed unmatched. Germline CDR1 SGHTA, CDR2 FQGNSA. This CDR3 contains 17 residues. The CDR3 sequence: CASSFSGTATYGYGYTF. The DNA for the CDR3 is TGTGCCAGCAGCTTCTCCGGGACAGCTACTTATGGCTATGGCTACACCTTC.

The genes are TRBV5-1 and TRBJ1-2; 8 nucleotides line up with TRBD1. There are 16 residues in the CDR3. V lost 1 base and J lost 6; bases outside the gene matches: 11. Looked up from germline, CDR1 is SGHRS and CDR2 is YFSETQ. CDR3 nucleotide sequence: TGCGCCAGCAGCTTGATCGGGACAGGCCAGGGGAATGGCTACACCTTC. This codes for CASSLIGTGQGNGYTF.